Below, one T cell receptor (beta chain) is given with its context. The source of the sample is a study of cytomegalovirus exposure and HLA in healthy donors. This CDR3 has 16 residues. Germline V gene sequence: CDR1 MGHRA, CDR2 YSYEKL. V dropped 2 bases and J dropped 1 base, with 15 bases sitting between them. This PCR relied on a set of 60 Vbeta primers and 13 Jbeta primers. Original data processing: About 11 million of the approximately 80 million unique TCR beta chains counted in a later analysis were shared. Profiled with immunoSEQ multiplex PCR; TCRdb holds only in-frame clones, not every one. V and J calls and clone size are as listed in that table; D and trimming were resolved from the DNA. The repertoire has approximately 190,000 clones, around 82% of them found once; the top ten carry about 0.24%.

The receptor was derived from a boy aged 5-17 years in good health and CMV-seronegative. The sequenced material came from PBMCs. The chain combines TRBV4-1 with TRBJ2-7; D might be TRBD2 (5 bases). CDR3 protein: CASSQTSAARSYEQYF. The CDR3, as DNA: TGCGCCAGCAGCCAAACTTCAGCGGCCAGATCCTACGAGCAGTACTTC.